This T cell receptor beta chain is from a study of cytomegalovirus exposure and HLA in healthy donors. Study-wide background: Earlier, fewer than 130 million unique TCR beta sequences were recovered from around 190 million T cells by an analysis. The Caucasian-associated ancestry cluster contained roughly four fifths of the approximately 400 genotyped donors.

Both 60 Vbeta primers and 13 Jbeta primers went into the PCR. Under the authors' procedure: As a later analysis found, there were 70 million to 90 million unique TCR beta chains, of which some 10 million were shared. Profiled with immunoSEQ multiplex PCR; TCRdb holds only in-frame clones, not every one. That table gives V, J and clone size, and the DNA gave D and trimming. The table records 150,000 to 200,000 clones, roughly 79% of them present only once. Germline V gives CDR1 SGHRS, CDR2 YFSETQ. The CDR3 is 14 residues long. Trimming at V came to 4 bases and at J to 4 bases, leaving 5 bases not matched to a gene.

Material: PBMCs. The receptor comes from a woman in her thirties in good health and CMV-seropositive. The chain carries TRBV5-1 and TRBJ2-1, with TRBD1 identical over 7 bases. The CDR3 nucleotides read TGCGCCAGCAGCGTCGGGACAGTGTACAATGAGCAGTTCTTC. Amino acids: CASSVGTVYNEQFF.